These 27 T cell receptor beta chains were sequenced from one sample in a study of regulatory T cells in long-lasting Graves disease. CDR3-region Arm-PCR and iRepertoire HTBI primers produced the TCR beta libraries. One entry per CDR3 protein results from TCRdb running MiXCR on the multiplex PCR reads. The table has under 800,000 distinct CDR3 sequences, roughly 15% seen once. Time point reported: newly diagnosed GD, antithyroid drugs for less than 3 months. The authors made the TCR library using RNA they extracted from PBMCs. These records were also assigned to another study, of T cells in Graves' hyperthyroidism and ophthalmopathy.

The sequencing here drew on peripheral blood mononuclear cells (PBMCs), taken at new diagnosis, from a patient treated with antithyroid drugs. The receptors originated from a woman aged 25-40 years with Graves disease.

Many counts were recorded for this clonotype. DNA for the CDR3: TGTGCCAGCGTAGATGAACTGGGCTCACCCCTCCACTTT. Translating it yields CASVDELGSPLHF. The genes are TRBV6-2 or TRBV6-3 and TRBJ1-6; no reliable D call. Germline V gives CDR1 MNHEY, CDR2 SVGEGT. The CDR3 extends over 13 amino acids. V dropped 8 bases and J dropped 10 bases, with 15 bases sitting between them.

This clonotype has ten or more counts. This chain uses TRBV25-1 with TRBJ2-1; D is uncertain. The V end was cut by 2 bases, the J end by 6 bases, with 2 bases between. The CDR3 runs 11 residues. The germline V gene has CDR1 MGHDK and CDR2 SYGVNS. The CDR3 is CASSEVNEQFF. CDR3 nucleotides: TGTGCCAGCAGTGAAGTCAATGAGCAGTTCTTC.

This clonotype was seen ten or more times. The junction does not match germline at one end; this may be a read error. The chain carries TRBV12-3 or TRBV12-4 and TRBJ2-2, with TRBD2 matching over 11 bases. This CDR3 has 14 amino acids. CDR3 bases: TGTGCCAGCAGTTTAAGTCTAGCGGGAGGACATAAGGTTTTT. Translating it yields CASSLSLAGGHKVF.

V and J are TRBV20-1 and TRBJ2-2; no clear D. Germline values: CDR1 DFQATT, CDR2 SNEGSKA (reference sequence). This CDR3 is 16 amino acids long. V lost 3 bases, J lost 1 base, and 15 bases lay in between. CDR3: CSARGYWEQNTGELFF. DNA of the CDR3: TGCAGTGCTAGGGGCTACTGGGAACAGAACACCGGGGAGCTGTTTTTT.

This clonotype appeared many times. The genes are TRBV29-1 and TRBJ2-5; TRBD1 matches 7 bases. With V trimmed by 5 bases and J by 3 bases, 9 bases remained unmatched. Per the germline V gene, CDR1 is SQVTM and CDR2 is ANQGSEA. This CDR3 is 14 amino acids long. The CDR3 protein is CSVTPGQRKETQYF. CDR3 nucleotide sequence: TGCAGCGTTACACCGGGACAGCGAAAAGAGACCCAGTACTTC.

This rearrangement joins TRBV18 to TRBJ2-2; TRBD2 matches 7 bases. Trimming at V came to 2 bases and at J to 4 bases, leaving 10 bases not matched to a gene. The CDR3 consists of 17 residues. Germline V CDR1 and CDR2: KGHSH, LQKENI. CDR3 nucleotide sequence: TGTGCCAGCTCACCAAGCGGGGCGGGAGTAAGCACCGGGGAGCTGTTTTTT. The encoded protein is CASSPSGAGVSTGELFF.

The chain links TRBV5-1 to TRBJ1-1, with D possibly TRBD1 on 5 matching bases. Trimming took off 1 base at V and 3 bases at J, with 19 bases between the two ends. The germline V gene encodes CDR1 SGHRS and CDR2 YFSETQ. The CDR3 loop spans 17 amino acids. DNA of the CDR3: TGCGCCAGCAGCTTGACCCTGGGGCCGGGGGGAGACACTGAAGCTTTCTTT. Translation gives CASSLTLGPGGDTEAFF.

This chain connects TRBV3-1 to TRBJ2-1, with 11 nucleotides matching TRBD2. This CDR3 is 16 amino acids long. Germline V lookup: CDR1 LGHDT, CDR2 YNNKEL (reference sequence). V gave up 4 bases and J gave up 10 bases; unmatched junction bases: 12. CDR3 protein: CASSRGTSGPLGEQFF. The CDR3 region has the DNA TGTGCCAGCAGCCGAGGGACTAGCGGCCCCTTAGGGGAGCAGTTCTTC.

The chain employs TRBV5-4 and TRBJ1-1; D perhaps matches TRBD1 (6 bases). This CDR3 spans 13 amino acids. The germline V gene has CDR1 SGHNT and CDR2 YYREEE (reference sequence). V gave up 0 bases and J gave up 8 bases, with 11 bases separating them. The DNA for the CDR3 is TGTGCCAGCAGCTTGGCAGGGGAGTGGGAAGCTTTCTTT. Amino acids: CASSLAGEWEAFF.

The gene calls are TRBV4-1 and TRBJ1-5; D uncertain. CDR1 and CDR2 from the germline V gene are MGHRA and YSYEKL. CDR3 length: 13 amino acids. Trimming took off 1 base at V and 5 bases at J, with 6 bases between the two ends. CDR3: CASSQVPHQPQHF. CDR3 nucleotides: TGCGCCAGCAGCCAAGTTCCCCATCAGCCCCAGCATTTT.

This clonotype was found a few times. The chain links TRBV7-8 to TRBJ2-1; TRBD1 might be the D (6 bases). The V end lost 5 bases, the J end lost 8 bases, and 13 bases lay between the germline ends. This CDR3 has 13 residues. CDR1 is SGHVS and CDR2 is FQNEAQ in the germline V gene. CDR3 loop: CASSPPRQDEQFF. The CDR3 DNA is TGTGCCAGCAGCCCACCCCGACAGGATGAGCAGTTCTTC.

This clonotype was detected many times. V usage is TRBV7-9 and J usage is TRBJ1-2, with D unclear. Trimming took off 1 base at V and 0 bases at J, with 9 bases between the two ends. The CDR3 consists of 15 residues. The germline V gene has CDR1 SEHNR and CDR2 FQNEAQ (reference sequence). The CDR3 spells CASSLVGTPNYGYTF. The CDR3 DNA reads TGTGCCAGCAGCTTAGTAGGCACACCTAACTATGGCTACACCTTC.

This clonotype has a single count. The DNA of the CDR3 is TGTGCCAGCAGTCCACCGGGACTAGCGATCTACAATGAGCAGTTCTTC. This codes for CASSPPGLAIYNEQFF. The rearrangement joins TRBV12-3 or TRBV12-4 to TRBJ2-1; 10 positions match TRBD2. Trimming cost V 5 bases and J 3 bases; bases outside gene matches: 7. The CDR3 totals 16 residues.

V usage is TRBV7-6 and J usage is TRBJ2-7, with 7 bases fitting TRBD2. The CDR3 has 16 amino acids. V shed 5 bases and J 2 bases; nucleotides not matched to a gene: 12. The V gene's germline CDR1 is SGHVS and CDR2 FNYEAQ. CDR3 protein: CASSQEAGINPYEQYF. The CDR3 coding sequence is TGTGCCAGCAGCCAAGAAGCGGGAATAAACCCCTACGAGCAGTACTTC. Filled out from reference TRBV7-6 and TRBJ2-7, the complete variable domain reads GAGVSQSPRYKVTKRGQDVALRCDPISGHVSLYWYRQALGQGPEFLTYFNYEAQQDKSGLPNDRFSAERPEGSISTLTIQRTEQRDSAMYRCASSQEAGINPYEQYFGPGTRLTVT.

V is TRBV3-1 and J is TRBJ2-1; 11 bases align to TRBD1. V gave up 3 bases and J gave up 6 bases; unmatched junction bases: 7. CDR3 length equals 16 residues. Germline V gene lookup returns CDR1 LGHDT and CDR2 YNNKEL (reference sequence). This CDR3 reads CASSQIPGQGGNEQFF. CDR3 in DNA: TGTGCCAGCAGCCAGATTCCGGGACAGGGGGGCAATGAGCAGTTCTTC.

This clonotype was counted ten times or more. This rearrangement joins TRBV7-2 to TRBJ1-4; maybe TRBD1 (6 bases). Deletions cut 1 base from V and 7 bases from J, with 13 bases between. The germline V gene has CDR1 SGHTA and CDR2 FQGNSA. The CDR3 has 15 residues. CDR3: CASSLGQGGGEKLFF. The CDR3 DNA reads as TGTGCCAGCAGCTTAGGGCAGGGAGGGGGTGAAAAACTGTTTTTT.

This chain connects TRBV6-1 to TRBJ2-7; D gene uncertain. This CDR3 has 12 amino acids. The germline gives CDR1 MNHNS, CDR2 SASEGT. The germline V and J ends were trimmed by 6 bases and 5 bases, with 11 bases remaining between them. The CDR3 DNA follows: TGTGCCAGCAGCCCAATGCCCCACGAGCAGTACTTC. Protein product: CASSPMPHEQYF.

This clonotype turned up a few times. The chain's CDR3 is CASRNTGQRNEKLFF. The CDR3 DNA follows: TGTGCCAGCAGGAATACGGGACAACGAAATGAAAAACTGTTTTTT. V usage is TRBV7-9 and J usage is TRBJ1-4; maybe TRBD1 (6 bases). V gave up 6 bases and J gave up 5 bases, with 16 bases separating them. The CDR3 totals 15 residues. Per germline, CDR1 SEHNR and CDR2 FQNEAQ (reference sequence).

A note on this clonotype: One end of the junction fails to match germline, which may point to a read error. The V and J genes are TRBV29-1 and TRBJ2-7, with a weak D call TRBD1 (5 bases). The CDR3 sequence is 13 residues long. Per germline, CDR1 SQVTM and CDR2 ANQGSEA. CDR3 sequence reads: CSVDTTDSYERYF. The CDR3 region has the DNA TGCAGCGTTGATACGACAGATTCCTACGAGCGGTACTTC.

The rearrangement uses TRBV7-9 and TRBJ2-3, with 9 bases aligning to TRBD1. The CDR3 covers 19 residues. The germline V gene encodes CDR1 SEHNR and CDR2 FQNEAQ (reference sequence). J was trimmed by 1 base and V by 5 bases; bases with no gene match: 16. CDR3 in amino acids: CASSASGTGIIRGTDTQYF. The DNA for the CDR3 is TGTGCCAGCAGCGCCTCCGGGACAGGGATTATCAGAGGCACAGATACGCAGTATTTT.

This rearrangement joins TRBV5-1 to TRBJ2-7; the match to TRBD2 covers 8 bases. CDR3 length equals 16 residues. The V segment lost 0 bases and the J segment 5 bases; nucleotides outside the gene matches: 10. Germline CDR1 reads SGHRS; CDR2 reads YFSETQ. Here the CDR3 reads CASSLELGGRRHEQYF. The DNA for the CDR3 is TGCGCCAGCAGCTTGGAATTGGGCGGGAGGAGGCACGAGCAGTACTTC.

The chain recombines TRBV28 with TRBJ1-1, with D perhaps TRBD1 (5 bases). Germline values: CDR1 MDHEN, CDR2 SYDVKM. This CDR3 has 14 amino acids. Trimming stripped 10 bases from V and 0 bases from J, with 15 bases between. The CDR3 DNA reads TGTGCCACCGTCCTTGGGGGAATGAACACTGAAGCTTTCTTT. It is translated as CATVLGGMNTEAFF. The full variable domain, completed using reference TRBV28 and TRBJ1-1, is DVKVTQSSRYLVKRTGEKVFLECVQDMDHENMFWYRQDPGLGLRLIYFSYDVKMKEKGDIPEGYSVSREKKERFSLILESASTNQTSMYLCATVLGGMNTEAFFGQGTRLTVV.

This clonotype was observed many times. The chain has TRBV27 and TRBJ1-5; the D is unclear. Trimming left V 3 bases short and J 0 bases short, with 12 bases between. Germline assignment: CDR1 MNHEY and CDR2 SMNVEV (reference sequence). The CDR3 contains 16 residues. CDR3 sequence reads: CASSFGSGHSNQPQHF. CDR3 nucleotide sequence: TGTGCCAGCAGTTTTGGTTCGGGCCATAGCAATCAGCCCCAGCATTTT.

This clonotype was observed a few times. This sequence joins TRBV5-1 and TRBJ2-3, with D perhaps matching TRBD2 (5 bases). The CDR3 sequence is 11 residues long. The ends were cut back, 10 bases at V and 5 bases at J, with 11 bases in the middle. In germline, CDR1 is SGHRS, CDR2 YFSETQ. CDR3 in DNA: TGCGCCTCCGGAGGCGGAGATACGCAGTATTTT. This encodes CASGGGDTQYF.

The genes are TRBV28 and TRBJ2-5, with TRBD1 matching over 7 bases. Trimming removed 7 bases from V and 5 bases from J; junction bases left unmatched: 7. This CDR3 region has 13 residues. Germline CDR1 is MDHEN and CDR2 is SYDVKM. In DNA, the CDR3 is TGTGCCAGCACCGAGGGGGCACGGGAGACCCAGTACTTC. It specifies CASTEGARETQYF.

This clonotype was detected many times. The CDR3 DNA follows: TGTGCCAGCAGCTTCGCTAGCGGCACAGATACGCAGTATTTT. Amino acid sequence: CASSFASGTDTQYF. The chain is built from TRBV7-3 and TRBJ2-3, with a tentative D call TRBD2 (6 bases). There are 14 residues in the CDR3. Germline loops: CDR1 SGHTA, CDR2 FQGTGA. V dropped 3 bases and J dropped 1 base, with 8 bases sitting between them.

This clonotype occurred many times. This chain uses TRBV7-2 with TRBJ2-7, with D unclear. CDR3 length equals 11 residues. Per the germline V gene, CDR1 is SGHTA and CDR2 is FQGNSA. V gave up 5 bases and J gave up 4 bases, with 6 bases separating them. CDR3 DNA: TGTGCCAGCAGCCCCCTATACGAGCAGTACTTC. Translated, it gives CASSPLYEQYF.